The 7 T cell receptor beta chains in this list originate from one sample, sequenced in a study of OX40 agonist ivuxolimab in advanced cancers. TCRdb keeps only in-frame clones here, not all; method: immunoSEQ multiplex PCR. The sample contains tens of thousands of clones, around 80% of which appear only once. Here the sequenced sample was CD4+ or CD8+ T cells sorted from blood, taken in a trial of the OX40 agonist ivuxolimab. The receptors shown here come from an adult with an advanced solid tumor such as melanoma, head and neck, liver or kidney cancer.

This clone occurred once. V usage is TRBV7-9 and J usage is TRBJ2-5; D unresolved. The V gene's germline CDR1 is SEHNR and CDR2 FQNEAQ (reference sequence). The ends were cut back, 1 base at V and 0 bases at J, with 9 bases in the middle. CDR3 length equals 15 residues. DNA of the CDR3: TGTGCCAGCAGCTTAGTATGGCAGAACCAAGAGACCCAGTACTTC. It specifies CASSLVWQNQETQYF.

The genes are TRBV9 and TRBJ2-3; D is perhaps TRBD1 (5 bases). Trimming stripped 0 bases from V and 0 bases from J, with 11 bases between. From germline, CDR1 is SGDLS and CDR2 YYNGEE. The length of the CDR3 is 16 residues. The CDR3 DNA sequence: TGTGCCAGCAGCGTAGACGCCACAGGTAGCACAGATACGCAGTATTTT. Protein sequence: CASSVDATGSTDTQYF.

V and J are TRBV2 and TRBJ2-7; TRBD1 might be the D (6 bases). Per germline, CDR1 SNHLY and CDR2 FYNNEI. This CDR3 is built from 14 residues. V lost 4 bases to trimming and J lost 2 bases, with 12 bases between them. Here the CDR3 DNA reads TGTGCCAGCAGTGGGCAAGGGGGTCCCTACGAGCAGTACTTC. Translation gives CASSGQGGPYEQYF.

The CDR3 DNA sequence: TGCGCCAGCAGCCAGGACCCAAGCTCCTACGAGCAGTACTTC. It yields the protein CASSQDPSSYEQYF. The gene calls are TRBV5-1 and TRBJ2-7; unclear D gene. Germline V CDR1 and CDR2: SGHRS, YFSETQ. The CDR3 is made up of 14 amino acids. V lost 4 bases to trimming and J lost 0 bases, with 11 bases between them.

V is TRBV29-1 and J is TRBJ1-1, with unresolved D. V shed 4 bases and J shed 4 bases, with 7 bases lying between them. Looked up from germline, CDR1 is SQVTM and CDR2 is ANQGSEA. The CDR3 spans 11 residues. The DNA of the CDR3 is TGCAGCGTTGGAGAGTCCACTGAAGCTTTCTTT. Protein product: CSVGESTEAFF.

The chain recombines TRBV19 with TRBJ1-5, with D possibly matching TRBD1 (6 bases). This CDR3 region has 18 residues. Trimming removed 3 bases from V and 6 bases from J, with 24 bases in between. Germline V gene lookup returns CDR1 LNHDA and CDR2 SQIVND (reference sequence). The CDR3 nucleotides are TGTGCCAGTAGTATCATAACATGGGGGGCCATCGGCGGTCAGCCCCAGCATTTT. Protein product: CASSIITWGAIGGQPQHF.

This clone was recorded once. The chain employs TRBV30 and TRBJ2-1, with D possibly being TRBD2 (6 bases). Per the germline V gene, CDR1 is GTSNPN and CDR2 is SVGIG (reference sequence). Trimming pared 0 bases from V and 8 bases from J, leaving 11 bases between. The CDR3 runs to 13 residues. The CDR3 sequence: CAWSVAAGYEQFF. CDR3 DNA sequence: TGTGCCTGGAGTGTAGCGGCGGGGTATGAGCAGTTCTTC.